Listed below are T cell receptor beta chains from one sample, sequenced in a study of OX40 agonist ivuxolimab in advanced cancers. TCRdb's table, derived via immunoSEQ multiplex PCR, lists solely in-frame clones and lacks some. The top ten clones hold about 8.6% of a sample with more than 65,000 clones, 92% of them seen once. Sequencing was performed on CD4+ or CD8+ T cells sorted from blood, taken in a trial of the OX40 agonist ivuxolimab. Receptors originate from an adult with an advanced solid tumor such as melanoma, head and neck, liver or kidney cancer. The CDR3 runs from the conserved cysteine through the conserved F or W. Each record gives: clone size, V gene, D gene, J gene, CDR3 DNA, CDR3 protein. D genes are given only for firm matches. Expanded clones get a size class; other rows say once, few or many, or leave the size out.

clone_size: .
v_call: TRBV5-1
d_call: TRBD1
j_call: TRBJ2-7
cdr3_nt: TGCGCCAGCAGCTTGGCCTGGGACAGGGTCGAGCAGTACTTC
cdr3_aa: CASSLAWDRVEQYF

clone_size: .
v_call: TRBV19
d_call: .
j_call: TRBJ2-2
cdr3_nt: TGTGCCAGTACCAGCCCCAGGGATAACACCGGGGAGCTGTTTTTT
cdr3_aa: CASTSPRDNTGELFF

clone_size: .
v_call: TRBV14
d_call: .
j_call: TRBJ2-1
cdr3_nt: TGTGCCAGCAGCCAAGAGAACAGGGCCCTCTACAATGAGCAGTTCTTC
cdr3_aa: CASSQENRALYNEQFF

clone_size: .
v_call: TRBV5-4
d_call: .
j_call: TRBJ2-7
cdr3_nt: TGTGCCAGCAGCTCGGGACTTCCCTACGAGCAGTACTTC
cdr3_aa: CASSSGLPYEQYF

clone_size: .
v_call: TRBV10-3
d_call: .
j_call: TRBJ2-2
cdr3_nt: TGTGCCACGCTTGCTGAGACAGTCACCGGGGAGCTGTTTTTT
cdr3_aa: CATLAETVTGELFF

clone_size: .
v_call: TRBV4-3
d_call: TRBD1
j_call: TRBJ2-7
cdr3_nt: TGCGCCAGCAGCCAAGACTGGGACAGGGCCTACGAGCAGTACTTC
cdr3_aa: CASSQDWDRAYEQYF

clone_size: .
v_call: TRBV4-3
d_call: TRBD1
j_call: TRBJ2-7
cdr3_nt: TGCGCCAGCAGCGAAGGACAGGGTGCCGAGCAGTACTTC
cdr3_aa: CASSEGQGAEQYF

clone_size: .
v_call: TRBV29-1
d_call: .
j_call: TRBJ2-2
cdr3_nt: TGCAGCGTTGCCCCGGGGTCCGGGGAGCTGTTTTTT
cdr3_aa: CSVAPGSGELFF

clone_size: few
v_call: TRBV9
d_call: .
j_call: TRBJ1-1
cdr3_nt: TGTGCCAGCAGCCCCCTCACTGAAGCTTTCTTT
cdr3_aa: CASSPLTEAFF

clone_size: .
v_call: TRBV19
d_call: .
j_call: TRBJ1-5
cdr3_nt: TGTGCCAGTAGACGAGGGGCGGAGGGGAATCAGCCCCAGCATTTT
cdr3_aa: CASRRGAEGNQPQHF

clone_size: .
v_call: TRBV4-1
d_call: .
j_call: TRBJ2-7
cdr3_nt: TGCGCCAGCAGCCCTTTAGAAGTCTCCTACGAGCAGTACTTC
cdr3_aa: CASSPLEVSYEQYF

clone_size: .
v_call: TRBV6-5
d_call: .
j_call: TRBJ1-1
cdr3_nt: TGTGCCAGCAGAAGACAGGTGGGGGACACTGAAGCTTTCTTT
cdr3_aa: CASRRQVGDTEAFF

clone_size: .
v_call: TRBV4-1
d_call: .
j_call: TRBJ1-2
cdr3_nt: TGCGCCAGCAGCCAAGGAGGGGACGGTTACTATGGCTACACCTTC
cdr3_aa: CASSQGGDGYYGYTF

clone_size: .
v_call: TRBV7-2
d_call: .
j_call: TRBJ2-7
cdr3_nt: TGTGCCAGCAGCTTAGGGGGGTACTACGAGCAGTACTTC
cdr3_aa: CASSLGGYYEQYF

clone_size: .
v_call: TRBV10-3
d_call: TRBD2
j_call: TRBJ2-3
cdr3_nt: TGTGCCATCAGTGAGTTGTGGACACTAACCTCGACTAGCGGGGGCCCGCCTAGCACAGATACGCAGTATTTT
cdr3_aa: CAISELWTLTSTSGGPPSTDTQYF

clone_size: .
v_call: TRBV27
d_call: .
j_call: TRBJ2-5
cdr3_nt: TGTGCCAGCAGTTCCTTTGATAGCGACCAAGAGACCCAGTACTTC
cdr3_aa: CASSSFDSDQETQYF

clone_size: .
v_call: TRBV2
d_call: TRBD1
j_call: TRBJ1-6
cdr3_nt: TGTGCCAGCAGTGACTATAGGACAGGGGGTTATAATTCACCCCTCCACTTT
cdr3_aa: CASSDYRTGGYNSPLHF

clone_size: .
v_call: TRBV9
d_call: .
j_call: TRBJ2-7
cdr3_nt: TGTGCCAGCAGCGCGTCCCCTCTCGGGGGCCTCTACGAGCAGTACTTC
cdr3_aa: CASSASPLGGLYEQYF

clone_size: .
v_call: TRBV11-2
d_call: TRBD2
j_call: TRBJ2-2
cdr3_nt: TGTGCCAGCAGCTTAGACCCTAGCGGGGTACTCGGGGAGCTGTTTTTT
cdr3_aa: CASSLDPSGVLGELFF

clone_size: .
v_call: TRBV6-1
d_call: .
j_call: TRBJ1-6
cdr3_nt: TGTGCCAGCAGTGAGGCAGGGGCGAATTCACCCCTCCACTTT
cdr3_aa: CASSEAGANSPLHF

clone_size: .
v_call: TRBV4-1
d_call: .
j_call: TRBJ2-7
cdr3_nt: TGCGCCAGCAGCCAAGTAGGCGGCCGCTCCTACGAGCAGTACTTC
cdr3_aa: CASSQVGGRSYEQYF

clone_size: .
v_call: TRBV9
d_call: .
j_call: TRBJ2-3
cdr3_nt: TGTGCCAGCAGCCCCCCCCCTTCGGTGGCGGATACGCAGTATTTT
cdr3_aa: CASSPPPSVADTQYF